The 22 T cell receptor beta chains presented below share a single source sample, sequenced in a study of CD8+ T cells in alopecia areata. It was with CD4, CD8alpha, NKG2D, NKG2ACE and other markers that pooled cutaneous lymph node cells were sorted. cDNA reverse transcribed from extracted RNA served as the sequencing template. Assay: immunoSEQ multiplex PCR; the TCRdb copy retains only in-frame clones and omits some. The repertoire consists of about 300,000 clones, none detected only once. The sample comprised CD4+ T cells sorted from a lymph node. The receptor set was obtained from a C3H/HeJ mouse with alopecia areata. This strain's MHC haplotype is H2-k.

On this clone itself: Germline and genes here are mouse. Coverage ceases 4 residues before the CDR3 finishes, and the germline J gene fills in the end. J is TRBJ2-3 and V is TRBV31, with D hard to call. V shed 4 bases and J shed 0 bases, with 5 bases lying between them. The germline CDR1 and CDR2 sequences are GKSSPN and SITVG. The CDR3 extends over 12 amino acids. CDR3: CAWIQSAETLYF. CDR3 DNA, as far as it was read: TGTGCCTGGATCCAGAGTGCAGAA.

In its sample, this clone was seen a few times. The gene symbols are mouse symbols. The CDR3 end lies 4 residues beyond the end of the read and is filled in from the germline J gene. The rearrangement links TRBV16 to TRBJ2-7; 11 bases map to TRBD2. CDR3 size: 17 residues. From germline, CDR1 is SGHSA and CDR2 FRNQAP. After removal of 0 bases from V and 3 bases from J, the junction contained 7 bases not matched to a gene. CDR3 loop: CASSLDVEGLGGYEQYF. CDR3 DNA, as far as it was read: TGTGCAAGCAGCTTAGATGTAGAAGGACTGGGGGGCTAT.

As to this clone: Gene names and germline refer to mouse. From the germline J gene comes the end of the CDR3, since the read stops 4 residues before it. The chain carries TRBV31 and TRBJ2-3, with 8 bases identical to TRBD2. The CDR3 extends over 13 amino acids. CDR1 and CDR2 from the germline V gene are GKSSPN and SITVG. J gave up 4 bases and V 1 base, and 1 base lay outside the gene matches. The CDR3 loop is CAWSRGGPETLYF. The covered CDR3 bases are TGTGCCTGGAGTCGGGGGGGGCCAGAA.

This clone was seen a few times. Genes and germline come from the mouse. The sample carries other DNA sequences with the same CDR3. Partial CDR3 DNA: TGTGCCAGCAGTGGGGACAGGGGGTCCTATAATTCGCCC. Amino acids: CASSGDRGSYNSP. In full, the CDR3 reads CASSGDRGSYNSPLYF. The rearrangement uses TRBV19 and TRBJ1-6; 11 bases are a match to TRBD1. The read ends 3 residues early relative to the CDR3; the germline J gene fills the gap. TRBJ1-6 carries the ORF label, with uncertain function. The CDR3 is 16 residues long. V shed 4 bases, J shed 1 base, and the junction held 1 base outside the gene matches. Per germline, CDR1 FNHDT and CDR2 SITEND (reference sequence).

This clone was picked up a small number of times. Germline and genes: mouse. The CDR3 end falls 4 residues outside the read, so it is completed with the germline J gene. Other DNA sequences of this sample code for an identical CDR3. The rearrangement links TRBV13-3 to TRBJ2-2; D call uncertain. CDR3 length: 14 amino acids. V was pared by 0 bases and J by 3 bases, with 6 bases between. Per germline, CDR1 NNHDY and CDR2 SYVADS. CDR3 loop: CASSDEGYTGQLYF. The sequenced part of the CDR3 DNA is TGTGCCAGCAGTGATGAGGGTTACACCGGG.

On this clone itself: Germline and genes here are mouse. The read comes to an end 4 residues before the CDR3 does, leaving the germline J gene to fill in the end. Distinct nucleotide sequences in the sample also encode this CDR3. V gene TRBV13-3 combines with J gene TRBJ1-2, with TRBD1 identical over 8 bases. Germline V gives CDR1 NNHDY, CDR2 SYVADS. The J segment lost 0 bases and the V segment lost 3 bases, leaving 1 base of the junction unmatched. This CDR3 is 14 amino acids long. CDR3 loop: CASSAGQANSDYTF. The part of the CDR3 DNA that was read is TGTGCCAGCAGTGCGGGACAGGCAAACTCC.

As for this clone: The genes are named according to mouse. Coverage ceases 4 residues before the CDR3 finishes, and the germline J gene fills in the end. The chain uses TRBV1 and TRBJ2-3, with 9 bases that match TRBD1. The CDR3 covers 18 residues. Germline V gene lookup returns CDR1 NSQYPW and CDR2 LRSPGD (reference sequence). V gave up 0 bases and J gave up 0 bases; unmatched junction bases: 7. The covered CDR3 bases are TGCACCTGCAGTGCAGATAACAGGGGGCAGGGTAGTGCAGAA. Protein product: CTCSADNRGQGSAE. From start to end, the CDR3 is CTCSADNRGQGSAETLYF.

This clone was detected a few times. Here the gene names and germline are mouse. The read stops 4 residues short of the end of the CDR3; the missing end is completed from the germline J gene. The chain has TRBV13-1 and TRBJ1-1, with TRBD1 as a possible D gene (6 bases). Germline assignment: CDR1 NSHNY and CDR2 SYGAGN. The CDR3 consists of 15 residues. Deletions cut 2 bases from V and 1 base from J, with 12 bases between. Here the CDR3 reads CASSEGPGVNTEVFF. CDR3 bases read: TGTGCCAGCAGTGAGGGGCCAGGGGTAAACACA.

This clone was counted only a few times. All gene names here are mouse names. The CDR3 end lies 4 residues beyond the end of the read and is filled in from the germline J gene. V and J are TRBV3 and TRBJ2-4, with D tentatively TRBD1 (6 bases). Germline CDR1 reads SNHLY; CDR2 reads FYNGKV (reference sequence). This CDR3 region has 15 residues. The germline V and J ends were trimmed by 1 base and 1 base, with 9 bases remaining between them. CDR3 in amino acids: CASSLEGVGQNTLYF. The part of the CDR3 DNA that was read is TGTGCCAGCAGCTTAGAGGGGGTGGGTCAAAAC. Filled out from reference TRBV3 and TRBJ2-4, the complete variable domain reads GPKVLQIPSHQIIDMGQMVTLNCDPVSNHLYFYWYKQILGQQMEFLVNFYNGKVMEKSKLFKDQFSVERPDGSYFTLKIQPTALEDSAVYFCASSLEGVGQNTLYFGAGTRLSVL.

Comments on this clone: Germline and genes here are mouse. The observed sequence ends 4 residues before the CDR3 terminus, with the missing tail filled in from the germline J gene. This chain uses TRBV1 with TRBJ2-2; 8 bases agree with TRBD1. J lost 3 bases, V lost 2 bases, and 8 bases had no gene match. From germline, CDR1 is NSQYPW and CDR2 LRSPGD (reference sequence). The CDR3 has 17 residues. CDR3 amino acids: CTCSARVRGLHTGQLYF. The covered CDR3 bases are TGCACCTGCAGTGCAAGAGTCAGGGGGCTCCACACCGGG.

This clone turned up a few times. The listed genes are named as in mouse. The same CDR3 also results from other DNA sequences found in this sample. The CDR3 DNA, read in part, is TGTGCCAGCAGTGATGCTGGGGGGAGA. Protein sequence: CASSDAGGR. The CDR3 as a whole reads CASSDAGGREVFF. This chain joins TRBV13-3 and TRBJ1-1, with D maybe TRBD1 (5 bases). The read gets to within 4 residues of the CDR3 end, and the germline J gene fills in the rest. Germline values: CDR1 NNHDY, CDR2 SYVADS. The CDR3 covers 13 residues.

This clone was seen more than once but under ten times. All gene names here are mouse names. The missing CDR3 end, 4 residues past where the read stops, is filled in from the germline J gene. This chain links TRBV29 with TRBJ2-1; 8 positions match TRBD2. The V gene's germline CDR1 is MSHET and CDR2 SYDVDS. The CDR3 runs 15 residues. The CDR3 reads CASSLWGGAGAEQFF. The CDR3 DNA, read in part, is TGTGCTAGCAGTTTATGGGGGGGCGCTGGAGCT.

Concerning this clone itself: Gene names follow the mouse nomenclature. The read gets to within 4 residues of the CDR3 end, and the germline J gene fills in the rest. The chain carries TRBV1 and TRBJ2-5, with 11 bases matching TRBD2. Germline V CDR1 and CDR2: NSQYPW, LRSPGD (reference sequence). CDR3 length: 15 amino acids. CDR3 region: CTCSAATGGEDTQYF. The sequenced CDR3 bases are TGCACCTGCAGTGCCGCGACTGGGGGGGAAGAC.

This clone was found a few times. Gene names denote mouse genes. Read sequence stops 4 residues before the CDR3 end, and the germline J gene provides the missing end. The chain recombines TRBV13-1 with TRBJ2-5; D may be TRBD1 (6 bases). CDR1 is NSHNY and CDR2 is SYGAGN in the germline V gene. This CDR3 spans 13 amino acids. The DNA read from the CDR3 is TGTGCCAGCAGTGGGACAGAGGAAGAC. Protein sequence: CASSGTEED. The CDR3, in full, reads CASSGTEEDTQYF.

A note on this clone: The genes are named according to mouse. The CDR3 end is not reached by the read, which stops 4 residues before it; the germline J gene fills it in. The J gene is TRBJ1-2, the V gene TRBV19, with TRBD1 matching 9 bases. Trimming removed 5 bases from V and 3 bases from J; junction bases left unmatched: 5. This CDR3 is built from 14 residues. The V gene's germline CDR1 is FNHDT and CDR2 SITEND (reference sequence). CDR3 DNA, as far as it was read: TGTGCCAGCAGGGGGACAGGGAGCCACTCC. This gives the protein CASRGTGSHS. The entire CDR3 reads CASRGTGSHSDYTF.

Regarding this clone: Gene labels here are mouse ones. The read comes to an end 4 residues before the CDR3 does, leaving the germline J gene to fill in the end. The V gene is TRBV13-3, the J gene TRBJ2-5; TRBD1 aligns across 8 bases. The V segment lost 3 bases and the J segment 0 bases; nucleotides outside the gene matches: 3. Per the germline V gene, CDR1 is NNHDY and CDR2 is SYVADS. The CDR3 sequence is 15 residues long. Partial CDR3 DNA: TGTGCCAGCAGTGCCCGGACAGGGAACCAAGAC. Residues: CASSARTGNQD. The whole CDR3 sequence reads CASSARTGNQDTQYF.

This clone has only a few counts. Gene and germline names: mouse. Read coverage stops 4 residues before the CDR3 terminus; the germline J gene supplies the remainder. The chain is built from TRBV13-2 and TRBJ2-3; 9 nucleotides agree with TRBD2. CDR3 length equals 17 residues. V was clipped by 0 bases and J by 0 bases; unmatched bases: 5. The V gene's germline CDR1 is NNHNN and CDR2 SYGAGS (reference sequence). CDR3 DNA (partial): TGTGCCAGCGGTGATGCAAGACTGGGGGCTAGTGCAGAA. This gives the protein CASGDARLGASAE. Given in full, the CDR3 is CASGDARLGASAETLYF.

This clone was detected a few times. Gene labels here are mouse ones. Read data end 4 residues before the CDR3 end; the end is taken from the germline J gene. The chain has TRBV13-1 and TRBJ2-7; TRBD1 matches 7 bases. This CDR3 comprises 15 residues. The V gene's germline CDR1 is NSHNY and CDR2 SYGAGN. CDR3 DNA (partial): TGTGCCAGCAGTGATGCGCCGGGACAGAAATAT. Encoded protein: CASSDAPGQKY. The whole CDR3 reads CASSDAPGQKYEQYF.

There are a few counts of this clone. The genes are named according to mouse. Read coverage stops 4 residues before the CDR3 terminus; the germline J gene supplies the remainder. The V call is TRBV5, the J call TRBJ1-2; TRBD1 might be the D (6 bases). This CDR3 comprises 13 residues. Per the germline V gene, CDR1 is LGHNA and CDR2 is YNLKQL (reference sequence). Trimming left V 6 bases short and J 3 bases short, with 11 bases between. CDR3 bases read: TGTGCCAGCAGTCCAACAGGGCACTCC. Its translation: CASSPTGHS. The entire CDR3 protein reads CASSPTGHSDYTF.

This clone was seen ten or more times. Gene names are mouse gene names. Read sequence stops 4 residues before the CDR3 end, and the germline J gene provides the missing end. This sample also contains other DNA sequences that code for the same CDR3. The J gene is TRBJ2-2, the V gene TRBV1; 8 positions agree with TRBD1. The germline CDR1 and CDR2 sequences are NSQYPW and LRSPGD (reference sequence). The J segment lost 1 base and the V segment lost 4 bases, leaving 2 bases of the junction unmatched. The CDR3 sequence is 15 residues long. CDR3 sequence: CTCSGGTGNTGQLYF. CDR3 DNA, as far as it was read: TGCACCTGCAGTGGGGGGACAGGAAACACCGGG.

This clone was seen only a few times. Gene names and germline refer to mouse. The read halts 4 residues ahead of the CDR3 end, with the missing end drawn from the germline J gene. This chain connects TRBV13-1 to TRBJ2-2; perhaps TRBD2 as D (6 bases). V lost 1 base and J 0 bases, leaving 10 bases between the germline ends. From germline, CDR1 is NSHNY and CDR2 SYGAGN. The CDR3 is 16 amino acids. Partial CDR3 DNA: TGTGCCAGCAGTGATCTGGGGTCAACAAACACCGGG. This encodes CASSDLGSTNTG. The CDR3 in its entirety is CASSDLGSTNTGQLYF.

There are a few counts of this clone. Gene names are the mouse ones. The read terminates 4 residues ahead of where the CDR3 ends, so the germline J gene completes it. V is TRBV1 and J is TRBJ2-5, with 9 bases aligning to TRBD2. Looked up from germline, CDR1 is NSQYPW and CDR2 is LRSPGD (reference sequence). This CDR3 has 16 residues. The V segment lost 4 bases and the J segment 2 bases; nucleotides outside the gene matches: 7. CDR3 loop: CTCSGVTGGGQDTQYF. The CDR3 DNA, read in part, is TGCACCTGCAGTGGGGTGACTGGGGGAGGCCAAGAC.